These 25 T cell receptor beta chains came from one sample sequenced in a study of post-analysis software for immune sequencing data. Whole-study findings and limits: Among a handful of TRBV segments more frequent in patients than controls were TRBV5-6, TRBV5-1 and TRBV20-1.

Presence of unique molecular identifiers characterized the TCR beta cDNA libraries. In TCRdb, the PCR reads were re-called with MiXCR into one record per CDR3 protein. The table has some 800,000 distinct CDR3 sequences, 46% seen once. These receptors lack a known antigen. Sequenced sample: blood. The source of these receptors is a girl aged 10-17 years with multiple sclerosis.

There are a few counts of this clonotype. The J gene is TRBJ2-7, the V gene TRBV20-1, with D uncertain. Trimming took 0 bases from V and 8 from J, leaving 8 bases between them. CDR1 is DFQATT and CDR2 is SNEGSKA in the germline V gene (reference sequence). The CDR3 consists of 11 residues. CDR3 DNA sequence: TGCAGTGCTAGAGATGGGCGACAGCAGTACTTC. Amino acids: CSARDGRQQYF.

The V and J genes are TRBV4-1 and TRBJ2-3; 7 nucleotides agree with TRBD2. Germline V gene sequence: CDR1 MGHRA, CDR2 YSYEKL. V dropped 0 bases and J dropped 2; count of bases not matched to a gene: 8. CDR3 size: 17 residues. The CDR3 DNA is TGCGCCAGCAGCCAAGAGAGCGGACTAGGGCCCACAGATACGCAGTATTTT. Translated: CASSQESGLGPTDTQYF.

This clonotype came up a few times. The rearrangement uses TRBV6-1 and TRBJ2-3, with D perhaps TRBD1 or TRBD2 (5 bases each). This CDR3 contains 17 residues. From germline, CDR1 is MNHNS and CDR2 SASEGT. V was cut by 2 bases and J by 1 base, with 16 bases left in between. CDR3 nucleotide sequence: TGTGCCAGCAGTGAAAGGGTGGGTGGGGGACGCACAGATACGCAGTATTTT. As protein: CASSERVGGGRTDTQYF.

This chain uses TRBV12-3 or TRBV12-4 with TRBJ1-2; tentatively, D is TRBD1 (6 bases). Trimming stripped 6 bases from V and 8 bases from J, with 19 bases between. The length of the CDR3 is 14 residues. CDR3 residues: CASSPGRGAKGYTF. The CDR3 bases are TGTGCCAGCAGCCCGGGACGGGGGGCGAAGGGCTACACCTTC.

This clonotype was detected a few times. The chain employs TRBV6-5 and TRBJ2-1; no reliable D call. Germline-derived CDR1 and CDR2 are MNHEY and SVGAGI. V lost 8 bases to trimming and J lost 5 bases, with 13 bases between them. The CDR3 covers 13 residues. The CDR3 loop is CASSTDSDNEQFF. CDR3 in DNA: TGTGCCAGCTCCACCGACTCAGACAATGAGCAGTTCTTC.

This clonotype was counted ten times or more. CDR3 amino acids: CASSVEWYSYNEQFF. Written as DNA, the CDR3 is TGTGCCAGCAGCGTAGAGTGGTATTCCTACAATGAGCAGTTCTTC. V usage is TRBV9 and J usage is TRBJ2-1; no reliable D call. The CDR3 covers 15 residues. Trimming took 0 bases from V and 1 from J, leaving 8 bases between them. In germline, CDR1 is SGDLS, CDR2 YYNGEE. The full variable domain, rest sourced from reference TRBV9 and TRBJ2-1, is DSGVTQTPKHLITATGQRVTLRCSPRSGDLSVYWYQQSLDQGLQFLIQYYNGEERAKGNILERFSAQQFPDLHSELNLSSLELGDSALYFCASSVEWYSYNEQFFGPGTRLTVL.

J is TRBJ2-4 and V is TRBV20-1; D possibly corresponds to TRBD1 (5 bases). The DNA matches TRBJ2-7 better at its end, which makes the J call doubtful. Germline lookup yields CDR1 DFQATT and CDR2 SNEGSKA (reference sequence). The CDR3 length is 14 residues. CDR3 sequence (DNA): TGCAGTGCTTACCGACAGAACACGCCCTACGAGCAGTACTTC. Protein sequence: CSAYRQNTPYEQYF.

The V and J genes are TRBV15 and TRBJ2-1, with D perhaps given as TRBD1 or TRBD2 (5 bases each). The end of the DNA is better explained by TRBJ2-7, so the J call may be wrong. The CDR3 runs 17 residues. The V gene's germline CDR1 is LNHNV and CDR2 YYDKDF (reference sequence). The CDR3, as DNA: TGTGCCACCAGCAGAGATCCGGGACCTAACTCCTACAATGAGCAGTACTTC. Protein sequence: CATSRDPGPNSYNEQYF.

This clonotype has a single count. The gene calls are TRBV6-1 and TRBJ2-1; D is perhaps TRBD1 (6 bases). The CDR3 length is 14 residues. The germline CDR1 and CDR2 sequences are MNHNS and SASEGT. Trimming cost V 5 bases and J 5 bases, with 13 bases left between them. Here the CDR3 DNA reads TGTGCCAGCAGTACAGGGAATTGGGACAATGAGCAGTTCTTC. The encoded protein is CASSTGNWDNEQFF.

The chain uses TRBV6-5 and TRBJ2-1, with 7 bases identical to TRBD2. The CDR3 sequence is 15 residues long. Germline loops: CDR1 MNHEY, CDR2 SVGAGI. V lost 0 bases and J lost 5; bases outside the gene matches: 4. The CDR3 nucleotides are TGTGCCAGCAGTTACTCTGTGGGAGGGAACAATGAGCAGTTCTTC. Amino acids: CASSYSVGGNNEQFF.

Worth noting for this clonotype: At one boundary the junction diverges from the germline segment, which might be a read error. This sequence joins TRBV20-1 and TRBJ1-4; D remains unclear. CDR3 length: 11 amino acids. CDR1 and CDR2 (germline): DFQATT, SNEGSKA (reference sequence). CDR3 DNA sequence: TGCAGTGCTGGAGATGGTGAAAAACTGTTTTTT. Its translation: CSAGDGEKLFF.

The CDR3 loop reads CASSYSPATNEKLFF. The CDR3 bases are TGCGCCAGCTCTTATTCACCGGCAACTAATGAAAAACTGTTTTTT. The rearrangement joins TRBV5-1 to TRBJ1-4; D unclear. The germline gives CDR1 SGHRS, CDR2 YFSETQ. V was shortened by 7 bases and J by 0 bases, with 13 bases between the two germline ends. The CDR3 loop spans 15 amino acids.

Comment on this clonotype: The junction departs from the called germline gene at one end, perhaps through a read error. The chain carries TRBV5-1 and TRBJ2-4; 9 positions match TRBD2. The DNA end is more similar to TRBJ2-7, so the J call may be wrong. The CDR3 totals 16 residues. Germline CDR1 reads SGHRS; CDR2 reads YFSETQ. As DNA, the CDR3 is TGCGCCGGCAGCTTGGACCCTAGCGGGGTCTCCTACGAGCAGTACTTC. Its protein is CAGSLDPSGVSYEQYF.

This chain uses TRBV7-3 with TRBJ2-3; D remains unclear. The CDR3 runs to 14 residues. The V end was cut by 1 base, the J end by 0 bases, with 5 bases between. Germline CDR1 is SGHTA and CDR2 is FQGTGA. The CDR3 loop reads CASSLMGSTDTQYF. DNA for the CDR3: TGTGCCAGCAGCTTAATGGGCAGCACAGATACGCAGTATTTT.

The gene calls are TRBV7-9 and TRBJ2-7; either TRBD1 or TRBD2 may fit D (5 bases each). The CDR3 loop spans 13 amino acids. The germline V gene encodes CDR1 SEHNR and CDR2 FQNEAQ (reference sequence). The germline V and J ends were trimmed by 5 bases and 7 bases, with 15 bases remaining between them. The CDR3 loop reads CASSNRTRGEQYF. CDR3 in DNA: TGTGCCAGCAGCAACCGGACACGGGGAGAGCAGTACTTC.

The CDR3 sequence: CASSLRQGEGSYEQYF. The CDR3 DNA is TGCGCCAGCAGCTTACGACAGGGAGAGGGCTCCTACGAGCAGTACTTC. The chain links TRBV5-1 to TRBJ2-7, with 7 bases fitting TRBD1. V was clipped by 2 bases and J by 0 bases; unmatched bases: 8. CDR3 length: 16 residues. Per the germline V gene, CDR1 is SGHRS and CDR2 is YFSETQ.

This clonotype came up a few times. The chain recombines TRBV6-2 or TRBV6-3 with TRBJ2-2, with D hard to call. V shed 2 bases and J shed 6 bases, with 1 base lying between them. The CDR3 sequence is 11 residues long. Germline V CDR1 and CDR2: MNHEY, SVGEGT. CDR3 DNA sequence: TGTGCCAGCAGTTACGCCGGGGAGCTGTTTTTT. Protein sequence: CASSYAGELFF.

The CDR3 sequence: CASSQVRSNTGELFF. The CDR3 DNA sequence: TGTGCCAGCAGCCAAGTCAGGAGCAACACCGGGGAGCTGTTTTTT. This chain connects TRBV14 to TRBJ2-2; D not resolved. Trimming removed 1 base at V and 2 bases at J, with 8 bases between. This CDR3 comprises 15 residues. CDR1 is SGHDN and CDR2 is FVKESK in the germline V gene.

The genes are TRBV29-1 and TRBJ2-1; the match to TRBD2 covers 9 bases. CDR3 length: 14 amino acids. Germline loops: CDR1 SQVTM, CDR2 ANQGSEA. Losses at the gene ends were 6 bases for V and 5 bases for J; bases not matched to a gene: 8. Here the CDR3 DNA reads TGCAGCGTGGCTAGCGGGACGAACCACAATGAGCAGTTCTTC. This codes for CSVASGTNHNEQFF.

The gene calls are TRBV28 and TRBJ2-5; D possibly uses TRBD1 or TRBD2 (6 bases each). The DNA end favors TRBJ2-1, so the J call may be wrong. The germline gives CDR1 MDHEN, CDR2 SYDVKM. This CDR3 is built from 13 residues. The CDR3 protein is CASSAGPQGTQFF. The CDR3 coding sequence is TGTGCCAGCAGTGCGGGACCCCAGGGGACCCAGTTCTTC.

This clonotype was counted only a few times. CDR3 nucleotides: TGTGCCAGCAGCCAAGAGTGGGCTAGCGGGAGGGCCGTCCGCCCAAATGAGCAGTTCTTC. Translation gives CASSQEWASGRAVRPNEQFF. The gene calls are TRBV4-2 and TRBJ2-1, with 12 positions matching TRBD2. The CDR3 covers 20 residues. Germline assignment: CDR1 LGHNA and CDR2 YNFKEQ. V was pared by 0 bases and J by 7 bases, with 16 bases of the junction left unmatched.

Only a few counts were recorded for this clonotype. The J gene is TRBJ2-4, the V gene TRBV4-3; the D call may be TRBD1 or TRBD2 (5 bases each). TRBJ2-7 explains the end of the DNA better; the J call may be wrong. The CDR3 is made up of 15 amino acids. Germline CDR1 LGHNA, CDR2 YSLEER. CDR3 sequence (DNA): TGCGCCAGCAGCCAAGAGGCCTTGAGGGGATACGAGCAGTACTTC. Protein: CASSQEALRGYEQYF.

This clonotype was seen a few times. CDR3 sequence (DNA): TGTGCCAGCAGTTTAGCCGTGGACAGCCCCAGCTCCTACGAGCAGTACTTC. It codes for CASSLAVDSPSSYEQYF. The chain employs TRBV12-3 or TRBV12-4 and TRBJ2-7; perhaps TRBD1 as D (6 bases). Trimming removed 0 bases at V and 0 bases at J, with 15 bases between. The CDR3 has 17 amino acids.

The rearrangement links TRBV6-4 to TRBJ1-4, with TRBD1 as a possible D gene (5 bases). This CDR3 has 15 residues. Looked up from germline, CDR1 is MRHNA and CDR2 is SNTAGT. The V end was cut by 1 base, the J end by 7 bases, with 13 bases between. CDR3 loop: CASSDFRRGSEKLFF. For the CDR3, the DNA is TGTGCCAGCAGTGACTTTCGGAGGGGAAGTGAAAAACTGTTTTTT.

The rearrangement links TRBV7-9 to TRBJ1-5; a possible D gene is TRBD1 (5 bases). The V end lost 5 bases, the J end lost 1 base, and 18 bases lay between the germline ends. This CDR3 comprises 17 residues. The germline V gene has CDR1 SEHNR and CDR2 FQNEAQ (reference sequence). CDR3 loop: CASSGEGTVGSNQPQHF. The CDR3 DNA follows: TGTGCCAGCAGCGGAGAGGGGACTGTCGGCAGCAATCAGCCCCAGCATTTT.